This T cell receptor (beta chain) was recovered during a study of human T cells and chemical hapten exposure (dated by TCRdb to 2020 to 2022). Turning to the overall study: For sensitization, 2% DPC in acetone was applied to an approximately 2 cm by approximately 2 cm area of upper inner arm skin. Each blood RNA sample was used to sequence both TCR alpha and TCR beta chains. Blood was sampled from patients pre-sensitization (week 0) and at 2, 6 and about 24 weeks after DPC sensitization. In alopecia patients, the study followed how the peripheral blood TCR repertoire changed in vivo over primary and secondary sensitization to diphenylcyclopropenone (DPC), a hapten. Throughout the approximately 24-week study period, patients were also given weekly therapeutic DPC doses on the scalp. Alopecia areata with under or over 50% scalp involvement, alopecia totalis and alopecia universalis were represented in the patient cohort, which was mostly female. Roughly 30 alopecia patients gave blood for TCR sequencing at one to four time points (pre-sensitization, 2, 6 and 24 weeks). Libraries were combined into a pool for sequencing, and differences in TCR yield between samples came mainly from small differences in library volumes within the pool. Patch tests used Finn chambers with 0.01% DPC on the upper back, scored after 6 days by International Contact Dermatitis Research Group standards.

The sample's time point, from its label and the paper: patch test 1, 2 weeks after DPC sensitization. In light of the paper, this sample's treatment or condition label describes: therapeutic diphenylcyclopropenone sensitization with weekly scalp DPC. Total RNA was isolated from unfractionated whole blood collected in Tempus Blood RNA tubes. At each patch-test visit, blood was drawn before the patch test was applied. To be eligible, patients had to be aged 18 to 70, diagnosed with alopecia and judged suitable for DPC therapy, while pregnant patients were excluded. The paper as a whole reports these results and caveats: The number of TCRs above 1 in 1000 frequency did not change with DPC sensitization; there was no evidence of global repertoire structure alterations. The number of PT1 expanded TCRs positively correlated with patch test score, significant at thresholds 8, 16 and 32 but not 4. After repeated subsampling, the strength of the expansion versus patch-test correlation and the threshold at which it became significant changed. Because all patients had alopecia, a presumed autoimmune disease, the immune response of the patients might differ from that of healthy individuals. Compared with pre-sensitization or healthy control sets, expanded TCRs formed significantly more large CDR3 similarity clusters, which is consistent with antigen-driven responses.

V is clipped by 5 bases and J by 4 bases, and the sequence between their germline boundaries is 12 bases long. The CDR3 holds 13 amino acids from the cysteine to the phenylalanine. Solely the CDR3 DNA is kept, with 39 bases framed from the first base. According to the germline V gene, CDR1 reads SGHTA and CDR2 reads FQGNSA. Libraries were made using RACE. These reads were obtained on a NextSeq 500. During library preparation, unique molecular identifiers were attached to individual cDNA molecules so that TCRs could be counted in a quantitative, reproducible way. The study's processing was this. The median number of TCRs per sample was 95,638, ranging from about 23,224 to 700,000. The Decombinator software suite was used to annotate V, J and CDR3 in the TCR reads. For the PS versus PT1 abundance plots, all samples were subsampled to the same number of TCRs (28,000). Expanded TCRs were defined as absent before sensitization and observed at least eight times at the 2-week time point. The public reads were run again by TCRdb, first through fastp at Q25 and then through MiXCR, and only productive beta chains were kept. Merged by CDR3 protein, the rows form single entries marked with the most common genes and DNA. TCRdb assigned the V and J calls; the authors' analysis was not used. In this sample the table shows some 52,000 distinct CDR3 sequences, approximately 11% of which occur a single time. Jointly, the top ten make up approximately 1.8% of the sample.

This clonotype was counted only a few times. Its antigen target is currently unknown. No base quality information exists; no much larger clone differs at one position. The sample consisted of whole blood, taken in connection with sensitization to the hapten diphenylcyclopropenone (DPC). The TCR comes from a woman in her thirties or forties with alopecia areata. Some clones in this sample may be carry-over from other donors' samples. This chain joins TRBV7-2 to TRBJ2-7; the D gene assignment is perhaps TRBD1 or TRBD2, with each matching 5 bases. CDR3 loop: CASSLRDGYEQYF. The bases are TGTGCCAGCAGCCTCCGGGACGGGTACGAGCAGTACTTC.